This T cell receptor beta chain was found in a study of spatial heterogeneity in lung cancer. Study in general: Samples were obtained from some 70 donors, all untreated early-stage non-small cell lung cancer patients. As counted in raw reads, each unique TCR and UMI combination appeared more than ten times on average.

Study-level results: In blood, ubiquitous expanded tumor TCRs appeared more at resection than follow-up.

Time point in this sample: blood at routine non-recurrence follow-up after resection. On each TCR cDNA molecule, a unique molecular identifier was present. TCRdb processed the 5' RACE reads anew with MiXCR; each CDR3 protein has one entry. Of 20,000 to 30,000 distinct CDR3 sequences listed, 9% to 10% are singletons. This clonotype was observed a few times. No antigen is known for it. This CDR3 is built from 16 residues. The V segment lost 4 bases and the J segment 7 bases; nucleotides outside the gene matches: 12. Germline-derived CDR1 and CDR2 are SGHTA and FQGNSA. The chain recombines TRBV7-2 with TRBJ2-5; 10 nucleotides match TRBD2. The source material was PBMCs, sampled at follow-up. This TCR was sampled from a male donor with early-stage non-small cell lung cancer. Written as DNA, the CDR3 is TGTGCCAGCAGCTCCCGGATAAGGACTAGCGGAGGGACCCAGTACTTC. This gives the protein CASSSRIRTSGGTQYF.